This record covers a single T cell receptor beta chain. Primers used in a second PCR of roughly 7 to 11 cycles were a sample-barcoded 5' primer and a J-beta primer mix. One entry per CDR3 protein, called by TCRdb with MiXCR from the 5' RACE reads. Among about 560,000 distinct CDR3 sequences listed, about 28% were seen once. This entry comes from a study of blood T cells in healthy people across ages. Germline lookup yields CDR1 ENHRY and CDR2 SYGVKD. Trimming shortened V by 0 bases and J by 8 bases, and 8 bases separated the two germline ends. The CDR3 is 13 residues long. The same data also contributed to another study, on T cells of mothers and their children.

The chain is built from TRBV10-3 and TRBJ2-4, with D hard to call. Sequencing was done on a sample of blood. This TCR derives from a boy younger than 10 in good health. The CDR3 coding sequence is TGTGCCATCAGTGAGTCCAGGTCGGACATTCAGTACTTC. Residues: CAISESRSDIQYF.